Each of the 5 T cell receptor beta chains below was sequenced from the same sample in a study of brain T cells in children with intractable seizures. The protocol was immunoSEQ multiplex PCR, while the TCRdb copy is restricted to in-frame clones and leaves out a portion. The sample has hundreds of thousands of clones; over 90% are singletons. The time point was: blood from clinic visit 5 months post-surgery; TSC patient then seizure free. The source was peripheral blood, collected around 5 months after surgery. The receptors originated from a boy in the first two years of life with tuberous sclerosis and intractable seizures.

The chain couples TRBV6-6 to TRBJ1-3; 7 bases match TRBD1. Germline lookup yields CDR1 MNHNY and CDR2 SVGAGI (reference sequence). The junction had 8 bases not matched to a gene; V was cut back by 6 bases and J by 0 bases. The CDR3 covers 16 residues. The CDR3 coding sequence is TGTGCCAGCAGAGCGACAGGGCCCTCCTCTGGAAACACCATATATTTT. Translated: CASRATGPSSGNTIYF.

The chain combines TRBV7-2 with TRBJ2-7; D tentatively fits TRBD1 or TRBD2 (5 bases each). V was cut by 1 base and J by 3 bases, with 16 bases left in between. Germline-derived CDR1 and CDR2 are SGHTA and FQGNSA. This CDR3 is built from 16 residues. The CDR3 DNA reads as TGTGCCAGCAGCTTAGACGAGGGGCTCAGGCTCTACGAGCAGTACTTC. This codes for CASSLDEGLRLYEQYF.

The chain carries TRBV27 and TRBJ1-5, with D perhaps matching TRBD1 (5 bases). The V gene's germline CDR1 is MNHEY and CDR2 SMNVEV (reference sequence). This CDR3 spans 13 amino acids. V was trimmed by 5 bases and J by 5 bases, leaving 10 bases between them. DNA for the CDR3: TGTGCCAGCAGTATCGACAGAGATCAGCCCCAGCATTTT. This gives the protein CASSIDRDQPQHF.

The chain recombines TRBV2 with TRBJ2-1; TRBD2 agrees at 7 bases. V shed 5 bases and J 0 bases; nucleotides not matched to a gene: 10. This CDR3 comprises 17 residues. The V gene's germline CDR1 is SNHLY and CDR2 FYNNEI. The CDR3 is CASSSSGRTGSYNEQFF. CDR3 DNA sequence: TGTGCCAGCAGTTCTAGCGGACGGACCGGCTCCTACAATGAGCAGTTCTTC.

V gene TRBV24-1 combines with J gene TRBJ2-2, with 7 bases matching TRBD2. The CDR3 covers 16 residues. Germline values: CDR1 KGHDR, CDR2 SFDVKD. With V trimmed by 0 bases and J by 0 bases, 0 bases remained unmatched. The CDR3 loop reads CATSDLRGANTGELFF. The CDR3 nucleotides read TGTGCCACCAGTGATTTGCGGGGGGCGAACACCGGGGAGCTGTTTTTT.